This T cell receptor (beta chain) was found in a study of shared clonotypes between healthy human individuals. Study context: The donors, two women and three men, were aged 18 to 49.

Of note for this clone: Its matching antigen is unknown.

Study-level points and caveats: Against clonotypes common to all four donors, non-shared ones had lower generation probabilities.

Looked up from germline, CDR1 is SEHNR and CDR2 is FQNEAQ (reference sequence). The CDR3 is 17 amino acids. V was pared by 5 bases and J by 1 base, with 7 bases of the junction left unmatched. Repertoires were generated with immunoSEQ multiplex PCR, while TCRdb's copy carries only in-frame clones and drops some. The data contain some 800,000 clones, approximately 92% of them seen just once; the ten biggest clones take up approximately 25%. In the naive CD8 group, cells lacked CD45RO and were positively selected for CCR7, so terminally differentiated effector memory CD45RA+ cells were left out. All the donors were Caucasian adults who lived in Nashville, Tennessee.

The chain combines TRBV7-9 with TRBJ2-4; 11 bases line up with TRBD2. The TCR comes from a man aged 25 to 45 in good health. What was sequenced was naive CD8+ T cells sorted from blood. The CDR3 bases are TGTGCCAGCAGCCACATAATAGCGGGAGGGGCCAAAAACATTCAGTACTTC. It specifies CASSHIIAGGAKNIQYF.